These 17 T cell receptor beta chains share one sample of origin, sequenced in a study of T cell repertoires in cytomegalovirus infection. TCRdb passed the reads through MiXCR, listing each CDR3 protein once. Here the sample spans about 700,000 distinct CDR3 sequences, around a third being singletons. No antigen has been identified for these receptors. Sample: cultured PBMCs, taken from culture after CMV antigen stimulation. All receptors derive from a human donor in good health (CMV status not recorded). Some clones in this sample may be carry-over from other donors' samples.

The chain has TRBV11-3 and TRBJ2-3, with 9 bases matching TRBD2. Germline V CDR1 and CDR2: SGHNT, YENEEA. The CDR3 totals 13 residues. Trimming at V came to 6 bases and at J to 5 bases, leaving 3 bases not matched to a gene. CDR3 sequence: CASRKTSGDTQYF. CDR3 nucleotide sequence: TGTGCCAGCAGGAAGACTAGCGGAGATACGCAGTATTTT.

Only a few counts were recorded for this clonotype. The V call is TRBV6-5, the J call TRBJ2-5, with 8 bases aligning to TRBD1. The CDR3 totals 16 residues. The J segment lost 3 bases and the V segment lost 2 bases, leaving 8 bases of the junction unmatched. CDR1 and CDR2 from the germline V gene are MNHEY and SVGAGI. Written as DNA, the CDR3 is TGTGCCAGCAGTTACGCAGGGGGCCAGGTTGAAGAGACCCAGTACTTC. Amino acids: CASSYAGGQVEETQYF.

The rearrangement uses TRBV6-1 and TRBJ1-3, with D possibly being TRBD1 (5 bases). This CDR3 is built from 14 residues. V shed 2 bases and J shed 8 bases, with 13 bases lying between them. The germline gives CDR1 MNHNS, CDR2 SASEGT. The CDR3 coding sequence is TGTGCCAGCAGTGAAAGGTCAAGGGGCGACACCATATATTTT. Translation gives CASSERSRGDTIYF.

This clonotype was picked up a small number of times. V usage is TRBV19 and J usage is TRBJ2-1, with 14 bases that match TRBD2. With 6 bases clipped from V and 2 bases from J, the junction kept 3 bases outside the gene matches. This CDR3 contains 16 residues. The germline CDR1 and CDR2 sequences are LNHDA and SQIVND (reference sequence). The DNA of the CDR3 is TGTGCCAGTAGAGGACTAGCGGGAGGTACCTACAATGAGCAGTTCTTC. Its protein product is CASRGLAGGTYNEQFF.

This chain uses TRBV7-8 with TRBJ2-7; perhaps D is TRBD1 or TRBD2 (5 bases each). The germline V gene encodes CDR1 SGHVS and CDR2 FQNEAQ. CDR3 size: 16 residues. Trimming shortened V by 4 bases and J by 6 bases, and 22 bases separated the two germline ends. The CDR3 is CASSSEVAGILGEQYF. In DNA, the CDR3 is TGTGCCAGCAGCTCGGAGGTGGCAGGGATTTTAGGCGAGCAGTACTTC.

This clonotype was observed a few times. This chain connects TRBV7-2 to TRBJ2-1; possible D gene TRBD1, 5 bases. The CDR3 is 13 amino acids. Germline CDR1 SGHTA, CDR2 FQGNSA. V was trimmed by 4 bases and J by 10 bases, leaving 14 bases between them. The CDR3 coding sequence is TGTGCCAGCAGCTCGGTAGGGGTGGGGGAGCAGTTCTTC. The encoded protein is CASSSVGVGEQFF. The variable domain in full, completed from reference TRBV7-2 and TRBJ2-1, reads GAGVSQSPSNKVTEKGKDVELRCDPISGHTALYWYRQSLGQGLEFLIYFQGNSAPDKSGLPSDRFSAERTGGSVSTLTIQRTQQEDSAVYLCASSSVGVGEQFFGPGTRLTVL.

Only a few counts were recorded for this clonotype. J is TRBJ2-1 and V is TRBV18; TRBD1 agrees at 10 bases. V gave up 3 bases and J gave up 6 bases; unmatched junction bases: 5. The germline CDR1 and CDR2 sequences are KGHSH and LQKENI. The CDR3 spans 15 residues. The CDR3 DNA reads as TGTGCCAGCTCACCCGGGACAGGGGTAGGCAATGAGCAGTTCTTC. Translating gives CASSPGTGVGNEQFF. The full variable domain, its missing parts supplied by reference TRBV18 and TRBJ2-1, is NAGVMQNPRHLVRRRGQEARLRCSPMKGHSHVYWYRQLPEEGLKFMVYLQKENIIDESGMPKERFSAEFPKEGPSILRIQQVVRGDSAAYFCASSPGTGVGNEQFFGPGTRLTVL.

V usage is TRBV20-1 and J usage is TRBJ2-1; a weak D match, TRBD2 (5 bases). Trimming shortened V by 0 bases and J by 2 bases, and 14 bases separated the two germline ends. CDR1 DFQATT and CDR2 SNEGSKA come from the germline V gene (reference sequence). The CDR3 totals 16 residues. This chain's CDR3 is CSARDPRAGAYNEQFF. For the CDR3, the DNA is TGCAGTGCTAGAGATCCGAGGGCCGGGGCCTACAATGAGCAGTTCTTC.

The gene calls are TRBV20-1 and TRBJ1-4, with 9 bases lining up with TRBD1. From germline, CDR1 is DFQATT and CDR2 SNEGSKA (reference sequence). This CDR3 comprises 15 residues. Losses at the gene ends were 6 bases for V and 0 bases for J; bases not matched to a gene: 5. CDR3 coding DNA: TGCAGTGCGGGGGACAGGGTCGCAACTAATGAAAAACTGTTTTTT. Its translation is CSAGDRVATNEKLFF.

This clonotype has only a few counts. The J gene is TRBJ1-3, the V gene TRBV11-3, with D unclear. The CDR3 length is 15 residues. V was clipped by 6 bases and J by 0 bases, with 12 bases between them. In germline, CDR1 is SGHNT, CDR2 YENEEA. The CDR3 is CASSKDGGSGNTIYF. The CDR3 nucleotides read TGTGCCAGCAGTAAAGATGGAGGCTCTGGAAACACCATATATTTT.

This rearrangement joins TRBV14 to TRBJ1-6; D is undetermined. The CDR3 extends over 13 amino acids. Trimming pared 0 bases from V and 14 bases from J, leaving 11 bases between. Germline V gene sequence: CDR1 SGHDN, CDR2 FVKESK. The CDR3 spells CASSQDPARALHF. For the CDR3, the DNA is TGTGCCAGCAGCCAAGACCCGGCGAGGGCCCTCCACTTT.

The rearrangement uses TRBV4-1 and TRBJ1-6, with D unclear. The CDR3 extends over 16 amino acids. Trimming took 1 base from V and 5 from J, leaving 12 bases between them. CDR1 is MGHRA and CDR2 is YSYEKL in the germline V gene. The CDR3 loop is CASSQVRVGNNSPLHF. The CDR3 coding sequence is TGCGCCAGCAGCCAAGTGCGGGTCGGGAATAATTCACCCCTCCACTTT.

The chain recombines TRBV6-2 or TRBV6-3 with TRBJ1-1; no reliable D call. There are 14 residues in the CDR3. CDR1 MNHEY and CDR2 SVGEGT come from the germline V gene. Trimming removed 8 bases from V and 3 bases from J, with 16 bases in between. CDR3: CASGGPAEDTEAFF. CDR3 coding DNA: TGTGCCAGCGGTGGACCGGCTGAGGACACTGAAGCTTTCTTT.

V gene TRBV5-1 combines with J gene TRBJ1-1; D is ambiguous. The germline gives CDR1 SGHRS, CDR2 YFSETQ. V lost 4 bases and J 3 bases, leaving 13 bases between the germline ends. The length of the CDR3 is 14 residues. The CDR3: CASSQRYGYTEAFF. The CDR3 coding sequence is TGCGCCAGCAGCCAAAGGTACGGGTACACTGAAGCTTTCTTT.

The V and J genes are TRBV29-1 and TRBJ1-4, with D unclear. Per the germline V gene, CDR1 is SQVTM and CDR2 is ANQGSEA. Trimming pared 6 bases from V and 6 bases from J, leaving 20 bases between. This CDR3 is 15 amino acids long. This CDR3 reads CSVLALMSGHEKLFF. The DNA for the CDR3 is TGCAGCGTGTTGGCGTTAATGAGTGGGCATGAAAAACTGTTTTTT.

Comment on this clonotype: A much larger clone sits a single nucleotide away, making a read error possible. The chain uses TRBV7-2 and TRBJ1-6; D remains ambiguous. Trimming removed 8 bases at V and 7 bases at J, with 18 bases between. This CDR3 region has 15 residues. Per the germline V gene, CDR1 is SGHTA and CDR2 is FQGNSA. CDR3 amino acids: CASGGWGRENSPLHF. The DNA of the CDR3 is TGTGCCAGCGGCGGGTGGGGTAGGGAAAATTCACCCCTCCACTTT.

Ten or more counts support this clonotype. CDR3 loop: CASSLQGFGQPQHF. CDR3 nucleotide sequence: TGTGCCAGCAGCTTACAGGGATTCGGGCAGCCCCAGCATTTT. This chain joins TRBV7-2 and TRBJ1-5, with a tentative D call TRBD1 (5 bases). V dropped 2 bases and J dropped 7 bases, with 12 bases sitting between them. CDR3 size: 14 residues. CDR1 is SGHTA, CDR2 FQGNSA, per germline.